This T cell receptor beta chain originates from a study of OX40 agonist ivuxolimab in advanced cancers. Notes on the research overall: The costimulatory receptor OX40 (CD134) was targeted by ivuxolimab, a fully human IgG2 agonistic monoclonal antibody. Intravenous ivuxolimab was administered to patients every 2 weeks at six dose levels: 0.01, 0.1, 0.3, 1.5, 3 and 10 mg/kg. Among the roughly 50 dose-escalation patients, approximately 20 had hepatocellular carcinoma, roughly 15 melanoma, 9 renal cell carcinoma and 9 head and neck cancer. In the dose-escalation cohort, more than 75% of patients were male, and the mean age was roughly 60 years, with a range of roughly 20 to 85. Patients were allowed to have had prior anti-PD-1, anti-PD-L1 or anti-CTLA-4 therapy, and approximately 40% of the dose-escalation patients had been treated with checkpoint inhibitors. Three dose-escalation patients achieved partial responses, one with hepatocellular carcinoma and two with cutaneous melanoma. The point of sequencing TCRbeta in the periphery was to test whether ivuxolimab changed TCR sequence diversity and drove clonal T-cell expansion. The paper describes the monotherapy dose-escalation part (N ≈ 49 patients) of the phase I trial of ivuxolimab.

The trial excluded patients who had a history of autoimmune disease or who were on systemic immunosuppression. In every dose cohort, peripheral blood was drawn for TCR sequencing at baseline, cycle 4 day 1, and cycle 7 day 1. The samples were drawn from a first-in-human, open-label, multicenter phase I dose-escalation trial of ivuxolimab. Adults with locally advanced or metastatic melanoma, renal cell carcinoma, hepatocellular carcinoma or head and neck squamous cell carcinoma were enrolled in the trial. Before TCR sequencing, CD4+ T cells and CD8+ T cells were sorted from peripheral blood as separate populations. Results and caveats for the whole study, not just this receptor: Low levels of normalized T-cell clonal expansion were also seen in some patients who did not respond. In partial responders in the 0.1-3.0 mg/kg groups, normalized peripheral clonal expansion was found to be among the lowest, especially among CD8+ T cells. After ivuxolimab, expanded clones were on average more numerous among CD8+ T cells than among CD4+ T cells. The antigen specificity of the clonally expanded peripheral T cells was not determined. Clonal expansion of both CD4+ and CD8+ blood T cells was observed from baseline to week 6 at doses 0.1 to 3.0 mg/kg.

Genomic DNA was extracted from sorted cells for sequencing of the TCRbeta CDR3 region. The immunoSEQ Assay was used to sequence the TCRbeta CDR3 regions. In TCRdb, the immuneACCESS table is reduced to in-frame sequences with V and J assigned. These tables do not hold every clone; where another copy was compared, an unresolved V gene accounts for under half, and the others remain unexplained. This sample gives fewer than 100,000 clones in total; about nine tenths of them show up just once. The ten largest account for 6.2% of the sample. Points on this clone: The clone's antigen remains unknown. No qualities accompany the bases; no much larger clone lies one base away.

The sequence was obtained from an adult with an advanced solid tumor such as melanoma, head and neck, liver or kidney cancer. This specimen consisted of CD4+ or CD8+ T cells sorted from blood, obtained in a trial of the OX40 agonist ivuxolimab.

The DNA sequence is TGTGCCAGCAGCCAAGTTCAAAGGAACGAGCAGTACTTC. The translation is CASSQVQRNEQYF. The receptor chain draws on TRBV14 and TRBJ2-7, with the D gene not confidently named. The germline V gene specifies SGHDN as CDR1 and FVKESK as CDR2. Trimming costs V 1 base and J 5 bases, and their ends lie 9 bases apart. The CDR3 has 13 amino acids, counting the end cysteine and phenylalanine. CDR3 DNA only is kept here, 39 bases in frame from base 1.